These T cell receptor beta chains were read from a single sample in a study of blood T cell repertoires in COVID-19. Profiling relied on immunoSEQ multiplex PCR, and the TCRdb table lists in-frame clones only, not all of them. The data hold 150,000 to 200,000 clones, with about 85% observed a single time. Specimen: PBMCs or T cells enriched from blood (not recorded which). The receptors shown here come from a woman aged 50 to 60 who had recovered from COVID-19. Both conserved end residues are part of each CDR3. D genes are given only for firm matches. Expanded clones are given a class, and other clones once, few, many or no size at all.

V gene	clone size	D gene	J gene	CDR3 DNA	CDR3 protein
TRBV7-2	few	TRBD2	TRBJ2-1	TGTGCCAGCAGCCTCGGGACTAGCCCCACCAATGAGCAGTTCTTC	CASSLGTSPTNEQFF
TRBV5-5	-	TRBD2	TRBJ2-4	TGTGCCAGCAGCCTACCGGGGGGGCTCAAAAACATTCAGTACTTC	CASSLPGGLKNIQYF
TRBV19	-	-	TRBJ1-1	TGTGCCAGTACCCCGATGGGGGGGGCGTCATCTGAAGCTTTCTTT	CASTPMGGASSEAFF
TRBV4-3	-	-	TRBJ2-7	TGCGCCAGCAGCCATCAGGACAGTACAAATTACGAGCAGTACTTC	CASSHQDSTNYEQYF
TRBV5-5	-	TRBD1	TRBJ1-3	TGTGCCAGCAGCCCGATAGGGACAGACCCTAGCTCTGGAAACACCATATATTTT	CASSPIGTDPSSGNTIYF
TRBV5-8	-	TRBD2	TRBJ2-3	TGTGCCAGCAGCGCCTGGACTAGCCCCCGCACAGATACGCAGTATTTT	CASSAWTSPRTDTQYF
TRBV3-1/TRBV3-2	once	TRBD2	TRBJ2-5	TGTGCCAGCAGCCAACTAGCGGGAGGGCTGGAGACCCAGTACTTC	CASSQLAGGLETQYF
TRBV6-1	-	TRBD2	TRBJ2-1	TGTGCCAGCAGTGAAGCGGGGGGAAGCGGGAGAACGAATGAGCAGTTCTTC	CASSEAGGSGRTNEQFF
TRBV20-1	-	-	TRBJ1-1	TGCAGTGCTAGAGTATCTCAGAGGGCTTTCTTT	CSARVSQRAFF
TRBV6-9	-	-	TRBJ2-5	TGTGCCAGCGTAGGCAGGGGAATGGAAGAGACCCAGTACTTC	CASVGRGMEETQYF
TRBV4-2	-	TRBD1	TRBJ1-3	TGTGCCAGCAGCCGAGACAGGGGCTCTGGAAACACCATATATTTT	CASSRDRGSGNTIYF
TRBV6-6	-	-	TRBJ1-2	TGTGCCAGCACTACCGGACAGAATGGCTACACCTTC	CASTTGQNGYTF
TRBV7-2	-	-	TRBJ2-7	TGTGCCAGCAGCTTAGCCCTGGGGACTCCCTCCTACGAGCAGTACTTC	CASSLALGTPSYEQYF
TRBV11-2	-	-	TRBJ2-2	TGTGCCAGCAGCACACAGAGCACCGGGGAGCTGTTTTTT	CASSTQSTGELFF
TRBV3-1/TRBV3-2	-	-	TRBJ1-3	TGTGCCAGCAGCCAAGTTTTATCGGGCTCTGGAAACACCATATATTTT	CASSQVLSGSGNTIYF